This record looks at one T cell receptor (beta chain) sequence and its context. Its antigen remains unidentified. The data belong to a study of response to subunit inactivated influenza vaccine. Study findings and constraints: The authors suggested that few new T cells are recruited per seasonal influenza vaccination.

A single record per CDR3 protein comes from TCRdb applying MiXCR to the RT-PCR reads. The repertoire includes under 200,000 distinct CDR3 sequences, about 11% of them detected once, and 9.5% to 15% sits in the top ten. Germline V gene sequence: CDR1 DFQATT, CDR2 SNEGSKA (reference sequence). The CDR3 consists of 12 residues. V was cut by 2 bases and J by 5 bases, with 7 bases left in between. The TCR comes from a man aged 50 or older who received an inactivated influenza vaccine. Specimen: non-naive T cells sorted from PBMCs, collected roughly 46 days after vaccination. The chain uses TRBV20-1 and TRBJ1-3; no reliable D call. CDR3 residues: CSARFQRNTIYF. The CDR3 DNA is TGCAGTGCTAGATTCCAACGAAACACCATATATTTT.